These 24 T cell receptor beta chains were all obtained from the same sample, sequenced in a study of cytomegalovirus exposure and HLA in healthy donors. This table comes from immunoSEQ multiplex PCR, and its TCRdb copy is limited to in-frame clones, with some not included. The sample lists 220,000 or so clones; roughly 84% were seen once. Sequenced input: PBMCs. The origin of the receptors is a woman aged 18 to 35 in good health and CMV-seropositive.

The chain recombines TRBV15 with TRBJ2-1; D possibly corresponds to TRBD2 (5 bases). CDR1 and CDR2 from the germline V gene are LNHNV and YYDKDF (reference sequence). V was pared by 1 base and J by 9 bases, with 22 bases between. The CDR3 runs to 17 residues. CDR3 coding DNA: TGTGCCACCAGCAGAGTCATTCGGACTTCGTATAACAGTGAGCAGTTCTTC. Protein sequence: CATSRVIRTSYNSEQFF.

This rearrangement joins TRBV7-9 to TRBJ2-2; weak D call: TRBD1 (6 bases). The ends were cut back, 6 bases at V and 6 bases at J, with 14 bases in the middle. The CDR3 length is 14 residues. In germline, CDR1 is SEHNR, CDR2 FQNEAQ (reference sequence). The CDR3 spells CASRQNTGPGELFF. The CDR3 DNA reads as TGTGCCAGCAGACAAAATACAGGGCCCGGGGAGCTGTTTTTT.

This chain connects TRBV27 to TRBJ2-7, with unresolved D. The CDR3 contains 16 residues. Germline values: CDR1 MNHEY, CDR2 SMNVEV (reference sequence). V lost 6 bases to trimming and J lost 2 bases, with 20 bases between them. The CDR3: CASRITEASSTYEQYF. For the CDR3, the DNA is TGTGCCAGCAGAATAACAGAAGCCTCATCTACCTACGAGCAGTACTTC.

The CDR3 bases are TGCGCCAGCAGCTTGGGACAGGGTAGACTCGACGGCTACACCTTC. Its translation is CASSLGQGRLDGYTF. The rearrangement links TRBV5-1 to TRBJ1-2, with 7 nucleotides matching TRBD1. J gave up 8 bases and V 0 bases, and 10 bases lay outside the gene matches. This CDR3 is built from 15 residues. CDR1 and CDR2 (germline): SGHRS, YFSETQ.

CDR3 protein: CASSPGAGAYEQYF. The CDR3 DNA follows: TGTGCCAGCAGCCCTGGGGCGGGGGCCTACGAGCAGTACTTC. The genes are TRBV11-2 and TRBJ2-7, with 7 bases aligning to TRBD2. With 5 bases clipped from V and 2 bases from J, the junction kept 6 bases outside the gene matches. Germline V CDR1 and CDR2: SGHAT, FQNNGV. This CDR3 has 14 residues.

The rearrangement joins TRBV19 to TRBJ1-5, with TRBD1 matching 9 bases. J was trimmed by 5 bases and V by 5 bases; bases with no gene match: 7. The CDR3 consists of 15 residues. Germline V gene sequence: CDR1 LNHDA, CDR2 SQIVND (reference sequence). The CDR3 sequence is CASSFPTGGYQPQHF. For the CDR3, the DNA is TGTGCCAGTAGTTTCCCGACAGGGGGATATCAGCCCCAGCATTTT.

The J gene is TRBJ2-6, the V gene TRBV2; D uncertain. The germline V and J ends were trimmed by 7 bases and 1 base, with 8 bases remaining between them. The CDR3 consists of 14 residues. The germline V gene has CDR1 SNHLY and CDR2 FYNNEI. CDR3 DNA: TGTGCCAGCACTGATCCTTCTGGGGCCAACGTCCTGACTTTC. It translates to CASTDPSGANVLTF.

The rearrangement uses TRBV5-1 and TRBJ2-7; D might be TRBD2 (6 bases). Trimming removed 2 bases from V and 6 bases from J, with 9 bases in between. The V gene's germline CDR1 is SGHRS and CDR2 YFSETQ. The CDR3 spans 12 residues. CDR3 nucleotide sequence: TGCGCCAGCAGCTTCACGGAGGGCGAGCAGTACTTC. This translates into CASSFTEGEQYF.

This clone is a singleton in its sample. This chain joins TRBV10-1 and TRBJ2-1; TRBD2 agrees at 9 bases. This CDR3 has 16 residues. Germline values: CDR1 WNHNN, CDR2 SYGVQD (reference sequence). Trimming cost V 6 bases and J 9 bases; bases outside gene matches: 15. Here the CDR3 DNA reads TGCGCCAGCAGCGATAGCGGGAGTGGGGTTAGGATTGAGCAGTTCTTC. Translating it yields CASSDSGSGVRIEQFF.

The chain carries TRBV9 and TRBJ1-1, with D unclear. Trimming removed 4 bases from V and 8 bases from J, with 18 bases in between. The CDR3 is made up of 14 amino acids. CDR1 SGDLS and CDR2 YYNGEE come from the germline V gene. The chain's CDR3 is CASSPVVEGREAFF. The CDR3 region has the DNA TGTGCCAGCAGCCCAGTAGTAGAGGGTAGGGAAGCTTTCTTT.

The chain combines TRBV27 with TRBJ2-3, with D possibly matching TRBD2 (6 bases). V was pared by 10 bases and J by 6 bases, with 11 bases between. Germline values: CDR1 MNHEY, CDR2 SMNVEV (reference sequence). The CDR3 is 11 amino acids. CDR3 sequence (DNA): TGTGCCACCCTCGGGGGTGATACGCAGTATTTT. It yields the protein CATLGGDTQYF.

CDR3 sequence reads: CASSAYSTVNTEAFF. DNA of the CDR3: TGTGCCAGCAGCGCCTACTCGACAGTGAACACTGAAGCTTTCTTT. The chain recombines TRBV9 with TRBJ1-1; tentative D call: TRBD1 (5 bases). V shed 3 bases and J shed 0 bases, with 12 bases lying between them. Germline V gene data show CDR1 as SGDLS and CDR2 as YYNGEE. This CDR3 is built from 15 residues.

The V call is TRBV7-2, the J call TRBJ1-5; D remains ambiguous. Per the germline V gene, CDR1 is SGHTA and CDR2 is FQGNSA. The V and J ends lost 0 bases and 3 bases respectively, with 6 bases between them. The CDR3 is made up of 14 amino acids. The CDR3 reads CASSLAAYNQPQHF. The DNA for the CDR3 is TGTGCCAGCAGCTTAGCCGCCTACAATCAGCCCCAGCATTTT.

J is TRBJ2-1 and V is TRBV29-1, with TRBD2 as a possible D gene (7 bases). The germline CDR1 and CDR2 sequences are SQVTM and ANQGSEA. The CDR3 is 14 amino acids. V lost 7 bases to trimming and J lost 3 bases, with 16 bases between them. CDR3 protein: CSARGGPNYNEQFF. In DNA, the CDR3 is TGCAGCGCTCGCGGGGGCCCTAACTACAATGAGCAGTTCTTC.

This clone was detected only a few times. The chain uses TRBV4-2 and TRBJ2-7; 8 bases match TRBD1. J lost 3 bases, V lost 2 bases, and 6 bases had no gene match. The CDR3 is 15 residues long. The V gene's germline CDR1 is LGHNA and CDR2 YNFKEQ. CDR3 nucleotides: TGTGCCAGCAGCCAACCCGGGACAGGTGTCTACGAGCAGTACTTC. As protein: CASSQPGTGVYEQYF.

The CDR3 DNA follows: TGCGCCAGCAGCTTGACGAGGGGGCAAGACTACGAGCAGTACTTC. It is translated as CASSLTRGQDYEQYF. The chain couples TRBV5-1 to TRBJ2-7; 7 bases align to TRBD1. V shed 1 base, J shed 3 bases, and the junction held 7 bases outside the gene matches. The germline CDR1 and CDR2 sequences are SGHRS and YFSETQ. This CDR3 comprises 15 residues.

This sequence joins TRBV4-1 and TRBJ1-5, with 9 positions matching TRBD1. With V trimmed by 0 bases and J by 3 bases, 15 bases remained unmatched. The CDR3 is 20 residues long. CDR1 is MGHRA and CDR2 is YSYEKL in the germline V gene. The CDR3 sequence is CASSQDLFPGQGTFNQPQHF. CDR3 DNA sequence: TGCGCCAGCAGCCAAGATTTGTTCCCTGGACAGGGGACTTTCAATCAGCCCCAGCATTTT.

The CDR3 DNA reads as TGTGCCAGCAGTGGGGGGGGATACACAGATACGCAGTATTTT. Amino acid sequence: CASSGGGYTDTQYF. The gene calls are TRBV2 and TRBJ2-3; 7 nucleotides line up with TRBD2. The V gene's germline CDR1 is SNHLY and CDR2 FYNNEI. The CDR3 runs to 14 residues. After removal of 4 bases from V and 2 bases from J, the junction contained 3 bases not matched to a gene.

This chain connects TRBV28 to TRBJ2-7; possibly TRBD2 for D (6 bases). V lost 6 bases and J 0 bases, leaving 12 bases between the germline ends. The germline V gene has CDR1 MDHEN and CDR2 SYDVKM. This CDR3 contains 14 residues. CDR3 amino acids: CASSGGAGSYEQYF. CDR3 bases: TGTGCCAGCAGCGGAGGGGCGGGCTCCTACGAGCAGTACTTC.

CDR3 sequence (DNA): TGTGCCAGCAGGCTGACTACAGATACGCAGTATTTT. Its translation: CASRLTTDTQYF. The gene calls are TRBV28 and TRBJ2-3; unclear D gene. The germline CDR1 and CDR2 sequences are MDHEN and SYDVKM. CDR3 length equals 12 residues. V shed 6 bases and J shed 3 bases, with 7 bases lying between them. The full variable domain, completed using reference TRBV28 and TRBJ2-3, is DVKVTQSSRYLVKRTGEKVFLECVQDMDHENMFWYRQDPGLGLRLIYFSYDVKMKEKGDIPEGYSVSREKKERFSLILESASTNQTSMYLCASRLTTDTQYFGPGTRLTVL.

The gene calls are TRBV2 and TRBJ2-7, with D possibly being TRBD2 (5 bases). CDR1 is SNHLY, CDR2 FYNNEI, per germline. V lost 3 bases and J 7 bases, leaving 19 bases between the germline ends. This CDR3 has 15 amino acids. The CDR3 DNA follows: TGTGCCAGCAGTGACTTGTTGACCCCCTGGAGGGAGCAGTACTTC. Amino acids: CASSDLLTPWREQYF.

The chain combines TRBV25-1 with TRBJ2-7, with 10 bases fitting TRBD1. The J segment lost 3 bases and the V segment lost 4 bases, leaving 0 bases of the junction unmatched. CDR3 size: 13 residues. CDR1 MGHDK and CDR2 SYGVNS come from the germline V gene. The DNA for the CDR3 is TGTGCCAGCAGTGGGGACAGGGGCTACGAGCAGTACTTC. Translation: CASSGDRGYEQYF.

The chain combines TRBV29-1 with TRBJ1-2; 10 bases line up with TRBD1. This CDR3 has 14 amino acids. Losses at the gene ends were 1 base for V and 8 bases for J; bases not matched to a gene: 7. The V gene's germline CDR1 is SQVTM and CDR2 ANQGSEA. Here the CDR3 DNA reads TGCAGCGTTGAAGGAGGACAGGGGGAGAAGGGCTACACCTTC. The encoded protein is CSVEGGQGEKGYTF.

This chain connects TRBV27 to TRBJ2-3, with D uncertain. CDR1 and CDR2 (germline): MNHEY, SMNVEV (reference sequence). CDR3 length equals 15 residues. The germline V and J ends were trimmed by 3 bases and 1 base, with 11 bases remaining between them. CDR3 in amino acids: CASSFLPLGTDTQYF. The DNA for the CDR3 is TGTGCCAGCAGTTTCCTTCCCTTAGGCACAGATACGCAGTATTTT.